This T cell receptor (beta chain) derives from a study of tumor and adjacent non-tumor tissue in lung cancer. Turning to the study itself: There were about twelve adenocarcinoma, 2 squamous cell carcinoma and 1 small cell lung cancer cases.

General study results and limits: Significantly higher TCR diversity was found in tumor than normal lung. Normal lung showed higher cumulative top 100 clone frequency than tumor.

Points on this clonotype: What it binds is not known. Possible read error: a much larger clone is one base away.

The CDR3 length is 15 residues. CDR1 and CDR2 (germline): DFQATT, SNEGSKA (reference sequence). This sample's RNA came from whole unsorted tissue. Donors were chemotherapy-naive, newly diagnosed lung cancer surgical patients in China, August–November 2014. The library came from three nested PCR rounds adapted from ARM-PCR protocols. TCRdb reprocessed the multiplex PCR reads with MiXCR, giving one entry per CDR3 protein. The sample shows just over 200,000 distinct CDR3 sequences, about 76% of them seen only once. The sample comprised lung tumor tissue. The receptor's source is a man in his sixties with non-small cell lung cancer. The gene calls are TRBV20-1 and TRBJ2-2, with 9 bases identical to TRBD1. CDR3 sequence: CSVRSGQGTAGELLF. In nucleotides, the CDR3 is TGCAGTGTTCGAAGTGGACAGGGGACGGCCGGGGAGCTGCTTTTT.